These T cell receptor beta chains were read from a single sample in a study of Ad26.COV2.S vaccination and SARS-CoV-2 variants. The protocol was immunoSEQ multiplex PCR, while the TCRdb copy is restricted to in-frame clones and leaves out a portion. The table has about 280,000 clones, more than 75% seen once; the top ten hold 2.5% to 3.5%. The sample in question was peripheral blood, obtained in a trial of Ad26.COV2.S vaccine versus placebo. The origin of the receptors is a person between 18 and 59 years old who received the Ad26.COV2.S COVID-19 vaccine or a placebo. The CDR3 runs from the conserved cysteine through the conserved F or W. The D gene is left open where the match is weak. For some rows the clone size is stated as once, few or many, or as a class when expanded; others skip it.

NA	TRBV11-2	NA	TRBJ2-3	TGTGCCAGCAGCTTTTTGTCAGACTGGACTAGCACAGATACGCAGTATTTT	CASSFLSDWTSTDTQYF
NA	TRBV6-2/TRBV6-3	TRBD1	TRBJ1-2	TGTGCCAGCAGTTACTCCAAGGACAGGGGCAACTATGGCTACACCTTC	CASSYSKDRGNYGYTF
NA	TRBV5-1	TRBD1	TRBJ2-5	TGCGCCAGCAGCTTGGGGGACAGGGATCAAGAGACCCAGTACTTC	CASSLGDRDQETQYF
NA	TRBV18	TRBD2	TRBJ2-4	TGTGCCAGCTCACCTGGGACTAGCGGGAAAAACATTCAGTACTTC	CASSPGTSGKNIQYF
NA	TRBV5-3	NA	TRBJ1-2	TGTGCCAGAAGCCCCAAACCGAGACAGGCATATGGCTACACCTTC	CARSPKPRQAYGYTF
NA	TRBV5-1	NA	TRBJ2-1	TGCGCCAGCAGCAAGGCCGGGACTCAGCATGAGCAGTTCTTC	CASSKAGTQHEQFF
once	TRBV18	NA	TRBJ1-1	TGTGCCAGCTCACCATCAACGAGAGCTGAAGCTTTCTTT	CASSPSTRAEAFF
few	TRBV7-2	NA	TRBJ1-1	TGTGCCAGCAGCCCCAGTGGCAGTACCACTGAAGCTTTCTTT	CASSPSGSTTEAFF
NA	TRBV6-5	NA	TRBJ1-1	TGTGCCAGCAGTTGGTCTCTGACAGGATCGAACACTGAAGCTTTCTTT	CASSWSLTGSNTEAFF
once	TRBV5-6	TRBD2	TRBJ2-3	TGTGCCAGCAGCCGGACTAGCGGGGGCTCAGATACGCAGTATTTT	CASSRTSGGSDTQYF
NA	TRBV20-1	NA	TRBJ2-1	TGCAGTGCTAGTGTGGACGCTCAGTTCTTC	CSASVDAQFF
few	TRBV29-1	TRBD1	TRBJ1-2	TGCAGCGCGGGAGAACAGGGGGGCGATGGCTACACCTTC	CSAGEQGGDGYTF
NA	TRBV7-8	NA	TRBJ1-3	TGTGCCAGCAGCTCTAGGGTCAGAGTGGGCCCGGTACCTGGAAACACCATATATTTT	CASSSRVRVGPVPGNTIYF
once	TRBV3-1/TRBV3-2	NA	TRBJ2-1	TGTGCCAGCAGCCAGGCGGGGGCCCTCTACAATGAGCAGTTCTTC	CASSQAGALYNEQFF
NA	TRBV9	NA	TRBJ2-7	TGTGCCAGCAGCGTAGAACGGGAGCCCTACGAGCAGTACTTC	CASSVEREPYEQYF
NA	TRBV15	NA	TRBJ2-5	TGTGCCACCAGCAGAGAGCGCAGGAACCAAGAGACCCAGTACTTC	CATSRERRNQETQYF
NA	TRBV4-1	TRBD2	TRBJ2-4	TGCGCCAGCAGCCGTGGACTAGCGGCCGATTTAGCCAAAAACATTCAGTACTTC	CASSRGLAADLAKNIQYF
NA	TRBV5-8	NA	TRBJ2-7	TGTGCCAGCAGCCCTTCGTGGCGGGGGCAGTACTTC	CASSPSWRGQYF
NA	TRBV19	NA	TRBJ1-3	TGTGCCAGTTCCAAGACAGTTACCTCTGGAAACACCATATATTTT	CASSKTVTSGNTIYF
NA	TRBV18	NA	TRBJ1-5	TGTGCCAGCCGGATTGCCTTCAATCAGCCCCAGCATTTT	CASRIAFNQPQHF
once	TRBV11-2	NA	TRBJ1-2	TGTGCCAGCAGCTTAGAGGACGGCCCAAACTATGGCTACACCTTC	CASSLEDGPNYGYTF
NA	TRBV10-3	NA	TRBJ1-2	TGTGCCATCAGTTCGGGGGTCTTCTATGGCTACACCTTC	CAISSGVFYGYTF
NA	TRBV5-4	NA	TRBJ2-7	TGTGCCAGCAGCTTGGATTCGGCCTACGAGCAGTACTTC	CASSLDSAYEQYF
NA	TRBV7-2	NA	TRBJ1-1	TGTGCCAGCAGCTTAGGGTCAAACACTGAAGCTTTCTTT	CASSLGSNTEAFF
NA	TRBV3-1/TRBV3-2	NA	TRBJ2-2	TGTGCCAGCAGCCAACTATCCACCGGGGAGCTGTTTTTT	CASSQLSTGELFF
NA	TRBV25-1	NA	TRBJ2-5	TGTGCCAGCAGTGAATATAGAGAGACCCAGTACTTC	CASSEYRETQYF
NA	TRBV5-5	NA	TRBJ1-3	TGTGCCAGCAGCTTGGGGCCGGGGGACGGAAACACCATATATTTT	CASSLGPGDGNTIYF
NA	TRBV15	NA	TRBJ2-7	TGTGCCACCAGCAGAGATACAGTATCCTACGAGCAGTACTTC	CATSRDTVSYEQYF
NA	TRBV3-1/TRBV3-2	TRBD1	TRBJ1-3	TGTGCCAGCAGCCTTGGACAGGGAGGAATGGGTGGAAACACCATATATTTT	CASSLGQGGMGGNTIYF
NA	TRBV19	NA	TRBJ2-2	TGTGCCAGTAGTATGCTTCTACCCACCGGGGAGCTGTTTTTT	CASSMLLPTGELFF
NA	TRBV19	NA	TRBJ1-1	TGTGCCAGTACTATGAACCCCAGCCTTCTAAACACTGAAGCTTTCTTT	CASTMNPSLLNTEAFF
NA	TRBV5-1	NA	TRBJ1-3	TGCGCCAGCAGCTTGACCCTATCTGGAAACACCATATATTTT	CASSLTLSGNTIYF
NA	TRBV18	TRBD1	TRBJ1-1	TGTGCCAGCTCACCCCCTGGACAGGGCGGTACTGAAGCTTTCTTT	CASSPPGQGGTEAFF
NA	TRBV6-1	TRBD1	TRBJ1-2	TGTGCCAGCAGTGCCCGCCCCATTCAGGACAGGACCTATGGCTACACCTTC	CASSARPIQDRTYGYTF
NA	TRBV12-3/TRBV12-4	TRBD1	TRBJ2-7	TGTGCCAGCAAAGGACAGGGGGCCTCCCTGTCGTACTTC	CASKGQGASLSYF
NA	TRBV4-3	NA	TRBJ1-2	TGCGCCAGCAGCCAGGTTGGTTCACACTATGGCTACACCTTC	CASSQVGSHYGYTF
NA	TRBV7-2	TRBD2	TRBJ2-1	TGTGCCAGCAGCTTAGGGGCTAGCGGGGACAATGAGCAGTTCTTC	CASSLGASGDNEQFF
NA	TRBV2	NA	TRBJ1-1	TGTGCCTGCCCTTCTGGGAACACTGAAGCTTTCTTT	CACPSGNTEAFF